These 11 T cell receptor beta chains were all obtained from the same sample, sequenced in a study of T cell changes during pregnancy in multiple sclerosis. Clones were sequenced by immunoSEQ multiplex PCR, and TCRdb holds only the in-frame ones, with some missing. The sample has approximately 65,000 clones, 85% to 95% seen once. Material: CD8+ T cells from peripheral blood mononuclear cells, obtained in the third trimester of pregnancy. Receptors originate from a female donor in good health, enrolled as a control in a pregnancy study.

This chain's CDR3 is CASSLDRAGLDGYTF. CDR3 coding DNA: TGTGCCAGCAGCCTGGACAGGGCGGGCTTGGACGGCTACACCTTC. The chain has TRBV14 and TRBJ1-2; TRBD1 agrees at 8 bases. The CDR3 sequence is 15 residues long. The germline CDR1 and CDR2 sequences are SGHDN and FVKESK. Trimming took 4 bases from V and 8 from J; bases not matched to a gene: 12. The full variable domain, with the rest looked up from reference TRBV14 and TRBJ1-2, is EAGVTQFPSHSVIEKGQTVTLRCDPISGHDNLYWYRRVMGKEIKFLLHFVKESKQDESGMPNNRFLAERTGGTYSTLKVQPAELEDSGVYFCASSLDRAGLDGYTFGSGTRLTVV.

This clone was found once. V and J are TRBV5-6 and TRBJ1-2; D remains ambiguous. This CDR3 spans 13 amino acids. V lost 10 bases and J lost 2, with 15 bases in between. Germline V lookup: CDR1 SGHDT, CDR2 YYEEEE. The CDR3 sequence: CALNSQSNYGYTF. Here the CDR3 DNA reads TGTGCCCTTAACAGTCAATCGAACTATGGCTACACCTTC.

This clone showed up just once. The chain recombines TRBV19 with TRBJ1-4, with 7 bases fitting TRBD1. The germline V gene has CDR1 LNHDA and CDR2 SQIVND (reference sequence). V trimming: 3 bases; J trimming: 8 bases; junction bases outside the gene matches: 15. The CDR3 runs 17 residues. For the CDR3, the DNA is TGTGCCAGTAGTATTGTTCCCGGAGCAGGGGGTCGGGAAAAACTGTTTTTT. Translation: CASSIVPGAGGREKLFF.

This clone turned up a few times. The chain uses TRBV4-2 and TRBJ2-7; 8 nucleotides align to TRBD2. V gave up 1 base and J gave up 7 bases; unmatched junction bases: 0. CDR3 length: 12 residues. CDR1 LGHNA and CDR2 YNFKEQ come from the germline V gene. The CDR3 here is CASSQASGEQYF. Here the CDR3 DNA reads TGTGCCAGCAGCCAAGCTAGCGGGGAGCAGTACTTC.

This clone was found once. This sequence joins TRBV19 and TRBJ1-2; the match to TRBD1 covers 8 bases. With 6 bases clipped from V and 5 bases from J, the junction kept 8 bases outside the gene matches. The CDR3 consists of 14 residues. The germline CDR1 and CDR2 sequences are LNHDA and SQIVND (reference sequence). CDR3 residues: CASRGGTGTYGYTF. DNA for the CDR3: TGTGCCAGTAGGGGGGGGACAGGCACTTATGGCTACACCTTC.

This chain joins TRBV7-9 and TRBJ1-1; 7 positions match TRBD1. The CDR3 extends over 17 amino acids. V gave up 1 base and J gave up 3 bases; unmatched junction bases: 11. Germline-derived CDR1 and CDR2 are SEHNR and FQNEAQ (reference sequence). In nucleotides, the CDR3 is TGTGCCAGCAGCTTAGGACAGGGTGGCCTGACGGACACTGAAGCTTTCTTT. Its translation: CASSLGQGGLTDTEAFF.

This chain connects TRBV10-3 to TRBJ1-2; perhaps TRBD1 as D (5 bases). The V end was cut by 0 bases, the J end by 3 bases, with 11 bases between. Germline CDR1 is ENHRY and CDR2 is SYGVKD. The CDR3 totals 15 residues. The CDR3 here is CAISESSGDYYGYTF. The CDR3 coding sequence is TGTGCCATCAGTGAGTCGTCGGGGGACTACTATGGCTACACCTTC.

The gene calls are TRBV30 and TRBJ2-3; possible D gene TRBD1, 7 bases. The V and J ends lost 3 bases and 6 bases respectively, with 16 bases between them. Germline V gene lookup returns CDR1 GTSNPN and CDR2 SVGIG (reference sequence). The CDR3 has 14 amino acids. CDR3: CAWRSSGGGDTQYF. The CDR3 nucleotides are TGTGCCTGGAGGTCGAGCGGAGGGGGCGATACGCAGTATTTT.

The rearrangement joins TRBV14 to TRBJ2-7; 9 bases agree with TRBD1. The CDR3 sequence is 15 residues long. With 6 bases clipped from V and 0 bases from J, the junction kept 6 bases outside the gene matches. Germline CDR1 is SGHDN and CDR2 is FVKESK. CDR3 nucleotides: TGTGCCAGCAGTTCCGGGACAGGGAGCTCCTACGAGCAGTACTTC. Encoded protein: CASSSGTGSSYEQYF.

The J gene is TRBJ2-7, the V gene TRBV4-1; possibly TRBD2 for D (6 bases). Germline V CDR1 and CDR2: MGHRA, YSYEKL. The V gene lost 0 bases and the J gene lost 4 bases, with 13 bases spanning the gap. CDR3 length equals 15 residues. CDR3 DNA: TGCGCCAGCAGCCAAGAGGTTCTTGCGGGGTACGAGCAGTACTTC. Its protein is CASSQEVLAGYEQYF.

This sequence joins TRBV29-1 and TRBJ2-7; 11 bases match TRBD2. In germline, CDR1 is SQVTM, CDR2 ANQGSEA. CDR3 size: 16 residues. The ends lost 6 bases at V and 2 bases at J; junction bases unmatched: 12. CDR3 coding DNA: TGCAGCGTCGCCGGGACTAGCGGTTCCACGCCCTACGAGCAGTACTTC. It encodes CSVAGTSGSTPYEQYF.